These 18 T cell receptor beta chains share one sample of origin, sequenced in a study of T cell repertoires in cytomegalovirus infection. TCRdb reanalysed the reads using MiXCR and keeps one entry per CDR3 protein. The sample yields 200,000 to 300,000 distinct CDR3 sequences, approximately 9.1% seen once. The sequencing input was PBMCs. The origin of the receptors is a human donor in good health (CMV status not recorded). Some clones in this sample may be carry-over from other donors' samples.

This chain connects TRBV20-1 to TRBJ2-3; perhaps TRBD2 as D (7 bases). The ends were cut back, 5 bases at V and 6 bases at J, with 12 bases in the middle. Germline values: CDR1 DFQATT, CDR2 SNEGSKA (reference sequence). The CDR3 extends over 12 amino acids. The CDR3 nucleotides are TGCAGTGCTCTAGGGGGGGCCGATACGCAGTATTTT. Translating gives CSALGGADTQYF.

This clonotype was found many times. The CDR3 region is CASSLMGWNTEAFF. The CDR3 DNA is TGTGCCAGCAGCTTAATGGGGTGGAACACTGAAGCTTTCTTT. The chain uses TRBV7-2 and TRBJ1-1; no clear D gene. The CDR3 loop spans 14 amino acids. Germline-derived CDR1 and CDR2 are SGHTA and FQGNSA. V was trimmed by 2 bases and J by 1 base, leaving 8 bases between them. Full variable domain (rest looked up from reference TRBV7-2 and TRBJ1-1): GAGVSQSPSNKVTEKGKDVELRCDPISGHTALYWYRQSLGQGLEFLIYFQGNSAPDKSGLPSDRFSAERTGGSVSTLTIQRTQQEDSAVYLCASSLMGWNTEAFFGQGTRLTVV.

This clonotype was found many times. The rearrangement uses TRBV14 and TRBJ1-6; D may be TRBD1 (6 bases). Looked up from germline, CDR1 is SGHDN and CDR2 is FVKESK. Deletions cut 0 bases from V and 10 bases from J, with 13 bases between. There are 15 residues in the CDR3. The CDR3 sequence is CASSQDEGQFSPLHF. The CDR3 region has the DNA TGTGCCAGCAGCCAAGATGAGGGACAATTCTCACCCCTCCACTTT.

This clonotype showed up many times. The J gene is TRBJ2-1, the V gene TRBV7-9; 12 bases map to TRBD2. The CDR3 totals 15 residues. V lost 5 bases and J lost 8; bases outside the gene matches: 7. In germline, CDR1 is SEHNR, CDR2 FQNEAQ (reference sequence). The CDR3 sequence: CASSLLAGGSDEQFF. CDR3 in DNA: TGTGCCAGCAGCCTTCTAGCGGGGGGGTCAGATGAGCAGTTCTTC. The entire variable domain, with the rest obtained from reference TRBV7-9 and TRBJ2-1, is as follows: DTGVSQNPRHKITKRGQNVTFRCDPISEHNRLYWYRQTLGQGPEFLTYFQNEAQLEKSRLLSDRFSAERPKGSFSTLEIQRTEQGDSAMYLCASSLLAGGSDEQFFGPGTRLTVL.

This clonotype has ten or more counts. The rearrangement joins TRBV20-1 to TRBJ2-5, with D possibly being TRBD2 (6 bases). The CDR3 has 17 amino acids. Per germline, CDR1 DFQATT and CDR2 SNEGSKA (reference sequence). Between the trimmed V and J ends, which lost 0 bases and 2 bases, there was a span of 19 bases. The CDR3 here is CSARDLSVGGYQETQYF. The CDR3 region has the DNA TGCAGTGCTAGAGATCTGTCAGTCGGGGGATATCAAGAGACCCAGTACTTC.

The genes are TRBV28 and TRBJ1-1; TRBD1 might be the D (5 bases). There are 15 residues in the CDR3. Germline V gene data show CDR1 as MDHEN and CDR2 as SYDVKM. Trimming removed 2 bases at V and 3 bases at J, with 13 bases between. CDR3 nucleotides: TGTGCCAGCAGTTTACAGGGTGGGGCCGACACTGAAGCTTTCTTT. It yields the protein CASSLQGGADTEAFF.

Many counts were recorded for this clonotype. The chain is built from TRBV7-2 and TRBJ1-2; no clear D. V dropped 1 base and J dropped 2 bases, with 5 bases sitting between them. CDR1 SGHTA and CDR2 FQGNSA come from the germline V gene. CDR3 length equals 13 residues. This chain's CDR3 is CASSLGRNYGYTF. The CDR3 bases are TGTGCCAGCAGCTTAGGGCGGAACTATGGCTACACCTTC. Combining the CDR3 with reference TRBV7-2 and TRBJ1-2 gives the whole variable domain GAGVSQSPSNKVTEKGKDVELRCDPISGHTALYWYRQSLGQGLEFLIYFQGNSAPDKSGLPSDRFSAERTGGSVSTLTIQRTQQEDSAVYLCASSLGRNYGYTFGSGTRLTVV.

This clonotype occurred many times. The chain uses TRBV4-1 and TRBJ1-1, with TRBD1 as a possible D gene (5 bases). There are 14 residues in the CDR3. CDR1 MGHRA and CDR2 YSYEKL come from the germline V gene. V dropped 0 bases and J dropped 8 bases, with 13 bases sitting between them. The CDR3, as DNA: TGCGCCAGCAGCCAAGACGCAGGGAGGAGAGAAGCTTTCTTT. It codes for CASSQDAGRREAFF.

This clonotype came up a few times. The chain couples TRBV7-9 to TRBJ1-3; D ambiguous. This CDR3 region has 10 residues. Germline lookup yields CDR1 SEHNR and CDR2 FQNEAQ (reference sequence). V was trimmed by 5 bases and J by 7 bases, leaving 3 bases between them. CDR3 in amino acids: CASSRNTIYF. The CDR3 DNA reads TGTGCCAGCAGCCGCAACACCATATATTTT.

This chain connects TRBV7-9 to TRBJ2-7; weak D call: TRBD1 (6 bases). The CDR3 length is 15 residues. The V gene's germline CDR1 is SEHNR and CDR2 FQNEAQ (reference sequence). Trimming cost V 2 bases and J 5 bases, with 16 bases left between them. Here the CDR3 DNA reads TGTGCCAGCAGCTTACTGCTGGGGGCGCGTAACGAGCAGTACTTC. Amino acid sequence: CASSLLLGARNEQYF.

The table lists this clonotype with many counts. V and J are TRBV7-2 and TRBJ2-1; possible D gene TRBD1, 7 bases. This CDR3 has 13 amino acids. Germline V lookup: CDR1 SGHTA, CDR2 FQGNSA. V was trimmed by 5 bases and J by 10 bases, leaving 15 bases between them. CDR3 DNA: TGTGCCAGCAGCGCCGACCAGGGGGGCGAGCAGTTCTTC. Protein product: CASSADQGGEQFF.

The chain is built from TRBV5-1 and TRBJ1-4, with 8 bases identical to TRBD1. CDR1 is SGHRS, CDR2 YFSETQ, per germline. J was trimmed by 10 bases and V by 4 bases; bases with no gene match: 12. This CDR3 has 15 residues. DNA of the CDR3: TGCGCCAGCAGCCTATCCGGACAGGGACGGGCAAAACTGTTTTTT. Amino acid sequence: CASSLSGQGRAKLFF.

This clonotype was found many times. The chain joins TRBV7-6 to TRBJ2-1; 13 bases line up with TRBD2. V lost 2 bases and J lost 6; bases outside the gene matches: 7. Per the germline V gene, CDR1 is SGHVS and CDR2 is FNYEAQ. The CDR3 runs 17 residues. CDR3 protein: CASSLRTSGSQLNEQFF. The CDR3 DNA reads TGTGCCAGCAGCTTAAGGACTAGCGGGAGCCAACTCAATGAGCAGTTCTTC.

This clonotype was detected many times. The chain employs TRBV28 and TRBJ1-1; possible D gene TRBD1, 5 bases. V dropped 6 bases and J dropped 11 bases, with 19 bases sitting between them. From germline, CDR1 is MDHEN and CDR2 SYDVKM. This CDR3 comprises 13 residues. CDR3 residues: CASRPGPLSEAFF. For the CDR3, the DNA is TGTGCCAGCAGGCCGGGACCGCTATCGGAGGCTTTCTTT.

This clonotype was detected ten times or more. The chain links TRBV7-6 to TRBJ2-4, with 7 bases lining up with TRBD1. This CDR3 contains 14 residues. The junction had 1 base not matched to a gene; V was cut back by 4 bases and J by 1 base. CDR1 is SGHVS, CDR2 FNYEAQ, per germline. The CDR3 region is CASSSDRAKNIQYF. Here the CDR3 DNA reads TGTGCCAGCAGCTCGGACAGGGCCAAAAACATTCAGTACTTC.

This clonotype was seen repeatedly, ten times or more. V and J are TRBV6-2 or TRBV6-3 and TRBJ1-5; D is unclear. V lost 6 bases to trimming and J lost 0 bases, with 9 bases between them. Germline CDR1 and CDR2: MNHEY and SVGEGT. The CDR3 has 14 residues. CDR3 loop: CASSRDNSNQPQHF. The CDR3 DNA sequence: TGTGCCAGCAGCCGCGACAATAGCAATCAGCCCCAGCATTTT.

At least ten counts were recorded for this clonotype. A junction boundary mismatches the germline segment, possibly from a read error. This chain uses TRBV11-2 with TRBJ1-1, with D unresolved. This CDR3 comprises 15 residues. Germline assignment: CDR1 SGHAT and CDR2 FQNNGV. As DNA, the CDR3 is TGTGCCAGCAGCGTAGACTGGCTGACGAACACTGAAGCTTTCTTT. Translating gives CASSVDWLTNTEAFF.

This clonotype was found many times. The J gene is TRBJ1-3, the V gene TRBV6-6; D is unclear. The V and J ends lost 6 bases and 0 bases respectively, with 12 bases between them. The CDR3 covers 15 residues. Per germline, CDR1 MNHNY and CDR2 SVGAGI (reference sequence). CDR3 amino acids: CASSLTEVSGNTIYF. The CDR3 DNA sequence: TGTGCCAGCAGCCTCACAGAGGTCTCTGGAAACACCATATATTTT.